Listed below are T cell receptor beta chains from one sample, sequenced in a study of shared clonotypes between healthy human individuals. Here immunoSEQ multiplex PCR was the method, and the copy in TCRdb shows in-frame clones only, minus some. The sample lists some 2,000,000 clones, approximately 94% occurring once. The sample consisted of naive CD4+ T cells sorted from blood. The receptors were sampled from a man younger than 30 in good health. The CDR3 runs from the conserved cysteine through the conserved F or W. A D gene is named only where the DNA matches it firmly. Where a row states a size, it is once, few, many or the class of an expanded clone; other rows omit it.

J | V | size | D | CDR3 | DNA
TRBJ1-5 | TRBV6-1 | few | NA | CASRGISNQPQHF | TGTGCCAGCCGGGGTATAAGCAATCAGCCCCAGCATTTT
TRBJ2-5 | TRBV6-5 | NA | TRBD1 | CASSYSGTGVQETQYF | TGTGCCAGCAGTTACTCGGGGACAGGGGTTCAAGAGACCCAGTACTTC
TRBJ1-2 | TRBV6-1 | NA | NA | CASSGGANYGYTF | TGTGCCAGCAGTGGGGGAGCAAACTATGGCTACACCTTC
TRBJ2-3 | TRBV5-1 | NA | TRBD2 | CASGLLAGEGTDTQYF | TGCGCCAGTGGCCTCCTAGCGGGAGAGGGGACAGATACGCAGTATTTT
TRBJ1-1 | TRBV10-3 | NA | NA | CASRVRGGTEAFF | TGTGCCAGCCGGGTGCGGGGTGGCACTGAAGCTTTCTTT
TRBJ1-2 | TRBV30 | NA | NA | CAWSAAGAYGYTF | TGTGCCTGGAGTGCGGCAGGGGCCTATGGCTACACCTTC
TRBJ2-2 | TRBV6-1 | NA | TRBD2 | CASGTGGVTGELFF | TGTGCCAGCGGTACCGGGGGGGTCACCGGGGAGCTGTTTTTT
TRBJ1-6 | TRBV30 | NA | NA | CAGSGQINSPLHF | TGTGCCGGGTCAGGACAGATTAATTCACCCCTCCACTTT
TRBJ2-1 | TRBV7-9 | NA | NA | CASSLAPKRHSSYNEQFF | TGTGCCAGCAGCTTAGCTCCCAAGCGACATAGCTCCTACAATGAGCAGTTCTTC
TRBJ2-7 | TRBV10-3 | NA | NA | CAISEGSGEQYF | TGTGCCATCAGTGAGGGATCGGGCGAGCAGTACTTC
TRBJ2-7 | TRBV5-4 | NA | TRBD1 | CASSFGQGVTYEQYF | TGTGCCAGCAGTTTTGGACAGGGTGTGACCTACGAGCAGTACTTC
TRBJ2-7 | TRBV7-7 | NA | TRBD2 | CASSSERGGTLSYEQYF | TGTGCTAGCAGCTCGGAGCGGGGGGGTACTCTCTCCTACGAGCAGTACTTC
TRBJ1-1 | TRBV5-1 | NA | NA | CASSRGGELFEAFF | TGCGCCAGCAGCCGGGGGGGCGAACTCTTTGAAGCTTTCTTT
TRBJ2-3 | TRBV5-1 | NA | TRBD1 | CASSLSTGGSDTQYF | TGCGCCAGCAGCTTGTCCACAGGGGGCTCGGATACGCAGTATTTT
TRBJ1-5 | TRBV2 | NA | TRBD1 | CASSEWTGNQPQHF | TGTGCCAGCAGTGAATGGACAGGTAATCAGCCCCAGCATTTT
TRBJ2-3 | TRBV7-6 | NA | NA | CASSLSGPGSTDTQYF | TGTGCCAGCAGCTTATCGGGCCCCGGGAGCACAGATACGCAGTATTTT
TRBJ2-7 | TRBV6-1 | NA | NA | CASSPLTETQQYF | TGTGCCAGCAGTCCCCTCACCGAGACGCAGCAGTACTTC
TRBJ1-6 | TRBV27 | NA | NA | CASSFRGTEYGSPLHF | TGTGCCAGCAGTTTCAGGGGTACAGAATATGGTTCACCCCTCCACTTT
TRBJ2-7 | TRBV18 | NA | TRBD2 | CASSPPTSGSYEQYF | TGTGCCAGCTCTCCTCCGACTAGCGGGAGTTACGAGCAGTACTTC
TRBJ2-2 | TRBV30 | NA | TRBD1 | CAWIQGSTGELFF | TGTGCCTGGATACAGGGGAGCACCGGGGAGCTGTTTTTT
TRBJ2-5 | TRBV28 | NA | NA | CASSLREYQETQYF | TGTGCCAGCAGTTTACGGGAGTACCAAGAGACCCAGTACTTC
TRBJ1-6 | TRBV7-2 | NA | NA | CASSLVGTFSSYNSPLHF | TGTGCCAGCAGCTTAGTGGGCACCTTTAGCTCCTATAATTCACCCCTCCACTTT
TRBJ1-3 | TRBV11-2 | NA | NA | CASSLGASSGNTIYF | TGTGCCAGCAGCTTAGGAGCCAGTAGTGGAAACACCATATATTTT
TRBJ1-6 | TRBV6-1 | once | NA | CASMYRVTGNSPLHF | TGTGCCAGCATGTACCGGGTAACGGGTAATTCACCCCTCCACTTT
TRBJ2-1 | TRBV2 | NA | NA | CASSARGAPTAEQFF | TGTGCCAGCTCGGCCCGGGGAGCCCCTACTGCTGAGCAGTTCTTC